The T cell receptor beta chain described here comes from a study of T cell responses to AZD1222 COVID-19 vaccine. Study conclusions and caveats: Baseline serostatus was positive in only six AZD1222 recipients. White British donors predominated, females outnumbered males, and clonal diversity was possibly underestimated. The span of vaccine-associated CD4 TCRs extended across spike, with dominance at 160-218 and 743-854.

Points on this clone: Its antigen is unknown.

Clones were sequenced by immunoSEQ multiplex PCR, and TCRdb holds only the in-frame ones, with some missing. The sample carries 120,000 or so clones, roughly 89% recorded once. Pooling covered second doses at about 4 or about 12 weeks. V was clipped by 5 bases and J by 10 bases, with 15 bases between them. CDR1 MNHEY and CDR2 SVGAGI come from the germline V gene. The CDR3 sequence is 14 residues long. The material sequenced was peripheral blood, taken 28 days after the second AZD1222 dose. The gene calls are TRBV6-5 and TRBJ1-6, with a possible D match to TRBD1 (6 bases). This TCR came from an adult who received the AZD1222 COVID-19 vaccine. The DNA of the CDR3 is TGTGCCAGCAGTCCGGACAGCTGGAACTCACCCCTCCACTTT. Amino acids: CASSPDSWNSPLHF.